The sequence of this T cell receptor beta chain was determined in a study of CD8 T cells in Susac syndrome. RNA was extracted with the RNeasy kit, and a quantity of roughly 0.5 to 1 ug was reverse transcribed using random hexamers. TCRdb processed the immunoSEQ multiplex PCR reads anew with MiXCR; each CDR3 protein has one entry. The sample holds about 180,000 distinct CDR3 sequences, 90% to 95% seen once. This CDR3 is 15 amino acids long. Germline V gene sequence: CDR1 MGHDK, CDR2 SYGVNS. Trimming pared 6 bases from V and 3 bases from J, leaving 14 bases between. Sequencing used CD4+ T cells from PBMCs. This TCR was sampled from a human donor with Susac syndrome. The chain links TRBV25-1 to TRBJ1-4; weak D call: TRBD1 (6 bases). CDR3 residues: CASSAQGRSNEKLFF. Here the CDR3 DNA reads TGTGCCAGCAGCGCCCAGGGGCGGTCTAATGAAAAACTGTTTTTT.